Below, one T cell receptor beta chain is given with its context. What it recognizes is unknown. This may stem from a read error, because a much larger clone lies one nucleotide away. The time point denotes: persistent/refractory GD, antithyroid drugs over 5 years with positive TRAb. With RNA extracted from PBMCs as input, the TCR library was made. EDTA tubes were used for drawing nine milliliters of peripheral blood. For TCR beta, libraries came from iRepertoire HTBI primers and Arm-PCR of CDR3 regions. Each CDR3 protein is one row after TCRdb ran MiXCR on the multiplex PCR reads. Of some 300,000 distinct CDR3 sequences listed, around a fifth are singletons. The CDR3 contains 11 residues. The V end lost 6 bases, the J end lost 7 bases, and 9 bases lay between the germline ends. In germline, CDR1 is SGHTA, CDR2 FQGNSA. This sample is part of a study of regulatory T cells in long-lasting Graves disease. General observations from the study: Favoring TRBV28, TRBJ1-2 and TRBJ2-5 was a feature seen in persistent disease.

The chain couples TRBV7-2 to TRBJ1-2, with D unresolved. Sequenced material: peripheral blood mononuclear cells (PBMCs), taken when the disease was refractory, from a patient treated with antithyroid drugs. The origin of this receptor is a female donor with Graves disease. The CDR3, as DNA: TGTGCCAGCAGTAAACGATGTGGCTACACCTTC. Translating gives CASSKRCGYTF.